A selection of T cell receptor beta chains follows, all from one sample in a study of T-cell reconstitution after alpha-beta-depleted transplantation in children. TCRdb re-called the PCR reads with MiXCR, one entry per CDR3 protein. The sample includes tens of thousands of distinct CDR3 sequences, roughly 5% seen only once; the top ten take approximately 17%. The specimen comprised PBMCs, mostly from graft donor cells, sampled 180 days after TCRalphabeta/CD19-depleted stem cell transplant. Receptors were obtained from a boy less than two years old who had a stem cell transplant for acute myeloid leukemia, so the T cells may come from the graft donor. Each CDR3 is given with its conserved first and last residue. D genes are given only for firm matches. Clone size, where shown, is once, few, many, or a class for clones that have expanded.

d_call clone_size j_call v_call cdr3_aa cdr3_nt
- many TRBJ1-5 TRBV19 CASSPGRDNQPQHF TGTGCCAGTAGCCCCGGCAGGGACAATCAGCCCCAGCATTTT
- many TRBJ2-6 TRBV5-1 CASSFLKGSGANVLTF TGCGCCAGCAGCTTTCTAAAGGGGTCCGGGGCCAACGTCCTGACTTTC
- many TRBJ1-6 TRBV12-3/TRBV12-4 CASSRLGRSPLHF TGTGCCAGCAGCCGTCTTGGGCGTTCACCCCTCCACTTT
- many TRBJ2-2 TRBV7-6 CASSPWSRGDTGELFF TGTGCCAGCAGCCCATGGTCAAGGGGTGACACCGGGGAGCTGTTTTTT
- many TRBJ1-5 TRBV29-1 CSVVLRGNQPQHF TGCAGCGTTGTTCTTAGGGGCAATCAGCCCCAGCATTTT
- many TRBJ1-5 TRBV7-2 CASSLGTINQPQHF TGTGCCAGCAGCTTAGGGACAATCAATCAGCCCCAGCATTTT
- many TRBJ2-1 TRBV20-1 CSARGLASDNEQFF TGCAGTGCTAGGGGGCTAGCATCGGACAATGAGCAGTTCTTC
- many TRBJ2-3 TRBV12-3/TRBV12-4 CASSSGITDTQYF TGTGCCAGCAGTTCGGGCATCACAGATACGCAGTATTTT
- many TRBJ2-2 TRBV7-2 CASSNRRGSGELFF TGTGCCAGCAGCAATCGAAGGGGATCCGGGGAGCTGTTTTTT
- many TRBJ2-5 TRBV12-3/TRBV12-4 CASSSVSEETQYF TGTGCCAGCAGTTCCGTCTCGGAAGAGACCCAGTACTTC
- few TRBJ2-4 TRBV5-1 CASSLGDTLAKNIQYF TGCGCCAGCAGCTTGGGAGACACATTAGCCAAAAACATTCAGTACTTC
- many TRBJ2-7 TRBV11-3 CASSQQATEQYF TGTGCCAGCAGCCAACAGGCGACAGAGCAGTACTTC
- many TRBJ1-4 TRBV12-3/TRBV12-4 CASRAREKLFF TGTGCCAGCAGGGCAAGGGAAAAACTGTTTTTT
TRBD1 many TRBJ2-1 TRBV24-1 CATSDYVGDRGNEQFF TGTGCCACCAGTGATTACGTGGGGGACAGGGGCAATGAGCAGTTCTTC
- many TRBJ2-3 TRBV14 CASSQGTSTDTQYF TGTGCCAGCAGCCAAGGGACTAGCACAGATACGCAGTATTTT
- many TRBJ2-3 TRBV11-2 CASSLVLRDKYTDTQYF TGTGCCAGCAGCTTAGTATTGCGGGACAAGTACACAGATACGCAGTATTTT
- many TRBJ1-1 TRBV18 CASSLTEQYTEAFF TGTGCCAGCTCACTTACAGAGCAGTACACTGAAGCTTTCTTT
- - TRBJ2-3 TRBV5-4 CASSLGLLYSEQYF TGTGCCAGCAGCTTGGGGCTCCTCTATTCTGAGCAGTATTTT
- many TRBJ2-1 TRBV12-3/TRBV12-4 CASRQDHLNGGRANEQFF TGTGCCAGCAGACAGGACCATTTGAACGGGGGGCGGGCAAATGAGCAGTTCTTC
- many TRBJ1-3 TRBV9 CASSSRQGNTIYF TGTGCCAGCAGCTCCCGGCAGGGAAACACCATATATTTT
- many TRBJ2-1 TRBV7-9 CASSPGPNEQFF TGTGCCAGCAGCCCGGGACCCAATGAGCAGTTCTTC
TRBD1 many TRBJ1-1 TRBV11-2 CASSFGQAGNDEAFF TGTGCCAGCAGCTTTGGACAGGCGGGGAACGATGAAGCTTTCTTT
TRBD1 many TRBJ1-1 TRBV7-9 CASSLEKGASAFF TGTGCCAGCAGCTTAGAAAAGGGGGCGTCGGCTTTCTTT
- medium-sized TRBJ2-1 TRBV5-1 CASTLTPGGKNEQFF TGCGCCAGCACCCTGACCCCGGGGGGCAAGAATGAGCAGTTCTTC
TRBD2 many TRBJ2-1 TRBV7-2 CASRSPGLAGRLGTYNEQFF TGTGCCAGCAGATCCCCGGGACTAGCGGGTCGTTTGGGGACGTACAATGAGCAGTTCTTC
- many TRBJ2-3 TRBV6-6 CASSPRGEGTDTQYF TGTGCCAGCAGCCCCAGGGGTGAGGGCACAGATACGCAGTATTTT
- many TRBJ1-3 TRBV12-3/TRBV12-4 CASSFGASGNTIYF TGTGCCAGCAGTTTCGGCGCTTCTGGAAACACCATATATTTT
- - TRBJ1-1 TRBV5-4 CASSGWNTEAFF TGTGCCAGCAGCGGGTGGAACACTGAAGCTTTCTTT
- - TRBJ2-2 TRBV4-1 CASSQVGGTGELFF TGCGCCAGCAGCCAAGTAGGGGGCACCGGGGAGCTGTTTTTT
- - TRBJ2-4 TRBV10-3 CAFSPDTGSLQGVKNIQYF TGTGCCTTCAGTCCGGACACGGGGTCGTTACAGGGTGTCAAAAACATTCAGTACTTC
- many TRBJ1-2 TRBV29-1 CSVFLTFYGYTF TGCAGCGTGTTTCTGACTTTCTATGGCTACACCTTC
- many TRBJ1-1 TRBV5-1 CASSLHSLNTEAFF TGCGCCAGCAGCCTGCACAGCTTGAACACTGAAGCTTTCTTT
TRBD1 many TRBJ1-5 TRBV6-1 CASSEALRGLAQHF TGTGCCAGCAGTGAAGCGCTCAGGGGGTTGGCCCAGCATTTT
- many TRBJ2-7 TRBV20-1 CSAREQGKAPYEQYF TGCAGTGCTAGAGAGCAGGGCAAGGCCCCCTACGAGCAGTACTTC
- many TRBJ2-5 TRBV20-1 CSATRPQGRLQETQYF TGCAGTGCTACGAGGCCACAGGGGAGGCTACAAGAGACCCAGTACTTC
- many TRBJ2-5 TRBV29-1 CSVGTPQETQYF TGCAGCGTTGGAACACCTCAAGAGACCCAGTACTTC
- many TRBJ2-2 TRBV5-6 CASSLRRRGPTGELFF TGTGCCAGCAGCTTGCGGAGACGGGGGCCCACCGGGGAGCTGTTTTTT
- many TRBJ2-7 TRBV20-1 CSALTATYEQYF TGCAGTGCTTTGACAGCCACCTACGAGCAGTACTTC
- many TRBJ1-1 TRBV11-3 CASSLPSRDQAFF TGTGCCAGCAGCTTACCCTCGAGGGATCAAGCTTTCTTT
- many TRBJ1-1 TRBV4-2 CASSQGLPTNTEAFF TGTGCCAGCAGCCAAGGTCTCCCCACCAACACTGAAGCTTTCTTT